This is a list of T cell receptor beta chains from one sample in a study of cytomegalovirus exposure and HLA in healthy donors. Profiled with immunoSEQ multiplex PCR; TCRdb holds only in-frame clones, not every one. The sample is made up of about 88,000 clones, and the top ten hold 5.5% of it. The sequenced sample was PBMCs. These receptors all come from a girl between 5 and 17 years old in good health and CMV-seropositive. Each CDR3 is given without its conserved first and last residue.

J gene,V gene,CDR3 protein
TRBJ2-6,TRBV25-1,ASSDRTGYSGANVLT
TRBJ1-2,TRBV14,ASSQVTGSGYT
TRBJ2-1,TRBV9,ASSFGTYLVDEQF
TRBJ2-2,TRBV7-2,ASSLVQLAAGELF
TRBJ2-1,TRBV7-2,ASSPSRIEQF
TRBJ1-2,TRBV7-9,ASRKRVQGKFGYT
TRBJ2-1,TRBV5-1,ASSETDYNEQF
TRBJ1-2,TRBV28,ASGVLDGRAELET
TRBJ1-2,TRBV7-2,ASSARDRESYGYT
TRBJ1-5,TRBV21-1,ASSKGGQGFDQPQH
TRBJ1-4,TRBV5-5,ASSHPAGGFEKLF
TRBJ2-7,TRBV7-9,ASSSTSGAYEQY